The clone carrying this T cell receptor (beta chain) was counted between two and nine times. Antigen: not known. The data stem from a study of shared clonotypes between healthy human individuals. Points from the study as a whole: Depth was large, yet rarefaction showed that sorted-subset sequencing was incomplete. What naive subsets generally showed was a larger estimated richness than memory subsets showed.

Original processing methods: ImmunoSEQ only sent back junction sequences with no quality scores, so filtering was done differently. The assay was immunoSEQ multiplex PCR, and TCRdb's table has in-frame clones only and misses some. For V, J and clone size, that table is used; D and trimming come from the DNA. The profile covers about 690,000 clones, with 90% appearing a single time and about 33% taken by the ten largest. Germline assignment: CDR1 MNHEY and CDR2 SMNVEV (reference sequence). V lost 8 bases to trimming and J lost 3 bases, with 14 bases between them. There are 14 residues in the CDR3. The clonotype comes from a man aged 18 to 30 in good health. Some clones in this sample may be carry-over from other donors' samples. The source material was memory CD8+ T cells from PBMCs. Subset here: CD45RO+ cells pooled with CCR7-negative TemRA cells. V is TRBV27 and J is TRBJ1-5; D might be TRBD1 (6 bases). This chain's CDR3 is CASRVGGNNQPQHF. In nucleotides, the CDR3 is TGTGCCAGCCGGGTAGGGGGTAACAATCAGCCCCAGCATTTT.